This T cell receptor beta chain appears in the sequencing data of a study of blood T cell repertoires in COVID-19. This clone has a single count. The V end was cut by 1 base, the J end by 0 bases, with 9 bases between. Germline CDR1 LGHNA, CDR2 YSLEER. The CDR3 is 16 amino acids. Original analysis: It was from reference gene primer amplification that nucleated cell counts were estimated. The repertoire was sequenced with immunoSEQ multiplex PCR; TCRdb's copy has only in-frame clones and lacks some. V, J and clone size derive from that table, while D and trimming were established from the DNA sequence. The sample lists approximately 170,000 clones; around 86% were seen once.

The sample comprised peripheral blood. V is TRBV4-3 and J is TRBJ2-2; perhaps TRBD2 as D (6 bases). This clonotype was sampled from a man aged 65 to 79 who had recovered from COVID-19. The CDR3 sequence is CASSQGRLANTGELFF. DNA of the CDR3: TGCGCCAGCAGCCAAGGTCGACTAGCGAACACCGGGGAGCTGTTTTTT.